This TCR beta chain originates from a study of cytomegalovirus exposure and HLA in healthy donors. Overall study findings and caveats: First-cohort TCR clusters were later found to tend to co-occur in the 120 validation repertoires. For cytomegalovirus status, the classifier reportedly gave diagnoses with high specificity and sensitivity.

A remark on this clone: Its specificity is not known.

Produced via immunoSEQ multiplex PCR; TCRdb's table is partial and in-frame only. The top ten hold roughly 2% of the sample, which has 200,000 to 250,000 clones, more than 75% seen once. The CDR3 contains 15 residues. After removal of 2 bases from V and 6 bases from J, the junction contained 9 bases not matched to a gene. From germline, CDR1 is SGDLS and CDR2 YYNGEE. Input material: PBMCs. The clonotype originates from a woman between 18 and 29 years old in good health and CMV-seropositive. The chain couples TRBV9 to TRBJ1-2; 8 positions match TRBD1. CDR3 residues: CASSVRTGKGDGYTF. CDR3 nucleotide sequence: TGTGCCAGCAGCGTGAGGACAGGGAAGGGGGATGGCTACACCTTC.